This T cell receptor beta chain was identified in a study of long-term antiretroviral therapy in people with HIV (dated by TCRdb to between 2021 and 2022). In the study overall: The earliest samples were collected approximately a decade before the 2015 WHO recommendation for immediate ART, a period when ART was typically delayed until CD4 counts fell. A retrospective serial study tested whether changes in peripheral blood TRB repertoire composition and diversity were associated with ART initiation and durable HIV suppression. A total of roughly 180 cryopreserved PBMC samples were contributed to the cohort by 30 adults with confirmed HIV infection, with samples collected serially over a mean of around 6 years (range 1-12). Of the 30 participants with HIV, some 12 were female. Test extractions of a monoclonal T-cell line alongside some 35 polyclonal samples showed no cross-contamination during QIAcube processing. Summary of the overall study and its limitations: Unsorted PBMC were profiled instead of sorted CD4+ and CD8+ T cells because pre-ART samples had limited cell numbers. The samples were dated from the mid-2000s to the late 2010s, and the ART regimens that were used may be less effective than current ART regimens. Inferences about post-ART repertoire changes were limited because no data were available on ART adherence, viral resistance or therapy changes. CDR3 length ranges in HIV repertoires were narrower than in controls, and network structure suggested an antigen-experienced repertoire with only a slight naive shift after ART. Owing to limited PBMC availability, only the TCR beta chain was sequenced, without alpha chain pairing. A significant increase in TRB diversity was found to be associated with ART initiation, although TRB diversity was observed to remain significantly below that of transplant donor controls even after long-term ART. The repertoire was dominated across all time points by expanded TRB clones identified before ART initiation, although this dominance was seen to fluctuate and to decrease in many PLHIV after ART.

Inclusion was restricted to participants for whom at least one PBMC sample before ART initiation and at least two post-ART samples were available. Every participant with HIV received treatment in the United States of America. Cryopreserved samples of roughly 0.95-10 million PBMC were thawed and washed before DNA extraction. At the time of the earliest PBMC sample, participants with HIV were aged between about 20 and 54 years. Each participant contributed PBMC samples from 1-4 timepoints before ART initiation and 2-8 timepoints after ART initiation, with a median of 7 samples. For every participant, serial HIV viral load, CD4+ T-cell count, ART history and demographic data were obtained. Using a Qiagen kit on a QIAcube, genomic DNA was extracted from unsorted PBMC, with samples processed in batches of 12. The immunoSEQ hsTCRB v3.0 assay was used at survey level resolution to sequence the TRB variable region. A depth of about 40,000-55,000 T-cell genomes per sample was targeted for TRB sequencing. TRB libraries were pooled and sequenced on an Illumina MiSeq using a v3 150-cycle kit. The study's processing was this. Analysis of repertoires was carried out in R inside a reproducible Nextflow workflow spanning QC, data transformation and analysis. LymphoSeq2, an R package for exploring AIRR-Seq data, was used to implement custom analyses. A handful of samples yielding fewer than 5000 total TRB sequences were excluded, leaving about 190 analyzed HIV repertoires. Among the approximately 190 retained HIV repertoires, more than 55 were collected before ART initiation and 129 after ART initiation. Each repertoire was downsampled to 5000 TRB nucleotide sequences, and summary statistics were averaged across 100 downsampling iterations. TRB sequences were retained for analysis only if CDR3 regions of at least seven amino acids were present. Diversity was assessed using a clonality score derived from Shannon entropy and using the Gini coefficient. In repertoire networks, the top 5000 CDR3 amino acid sequences were linked whenever an edit distance of one separated two sequences. Antigen specificity groups and MHC restriction were predicted for TRB CDR3 amino acid sequences with GLIPH2. CDR3 amino acid sequences were matched against VDJdb and McPAS-TCR to flag known CMV, EBV, HIV or tissue antigen associations. Pre-ART, post-ART and control groups were compared with Wilcoxon signed-rank tests and Holm-Bonferroni correction. TCRdb took this table from immuneACCESS and kept in-frame rearrangements with V and J called. Such tables lack part of the clones; where checked against another copy, unresolved V genes explain under half of the gap, and the rest is unexplained. The V and J calls and clone size are taken from that table; D and trimming were inferred from the DNA. The sample has about 17,000 clones on record, roughly 90% of them singletons. In total, the top ten clones hold over 10% of the sample.

Notes on this clone: It has no known antigen specificity. Per-nucleotide qualities are absent, and no much larger clonotype sits a single base away.

Specimen: unsorted PBMCs, collected 0.6 years after starting antiretroviral therapy. This TCR was recovered from a woman in her forties with HIV.

The sequenced DNA: TGTGCCAGTAGTATAGAGGGGCCGGGGGATACGCAGTATTTT. It codes for CASSIEGPGDTQYF. The chain is made from TRBV19 and TRBJ2-3; the D segment may tentatively be TRBD1 or TRBD2, each giving 5 matched bases. V is clipped by 0 bases and J by 6 bases, and the sequence between their germline boundaries is 10 bases long. CDR1 LNHDA and CDR2 SQIVND are derived from the germline V gene (reference sequence). The CDR3 spans 14 residues, from the cysteine through the phenylalanine. Only the CDR3 portion is preserved as DNA: 42 bases, with reading frame beginning at the first base.